The rows below give T cell receptor beta chains drawn from one sample of a study of T cells in Graves' hyperthyroidism and ophthalmopathy. In TCRdb, the multiplex PCR reads were re-called with MiXCR into one record per CDR3 protein. Seen here are about 500,000 distinct CDR3 sequences, over 45% observed once, and the top ten hold about 40%. Sequenced material: peripheral blood or thyroid tissue (not recorded which). These receptor sequences come from an adult woman with Graves' disease, either hyperthyroidism or ophthalmopathy (not recorded which). CDR3s include the opening cysteine and the closing phenylalanine or tryptophan. The D gene is left open where the match is weak. For some rows the clone size is stated as once, few or many, or as a class when expanded; others skip it.

j_call: TRBJ2-6
v_call: TRBV10-3
clone_size: few
d_call: NA
cdr3_nt: TGTGCCATCAAGGACCTGACTTTC
cdr3_aa: CAIKDLTF

j_call: TRBJ2-7
v_call: TRBV4-3
clone_size: NA
d_call: NA
cdr3_nt: TGCGCCAGCAGCCAAGTCACGGGGATCTACGAGCAGTACTTC
cdr3_aa: CASSQVTGIYEQYF

j_call: TRBJ1-5
v_call: TRBV10-3
clone_size: NA
d_call: TRBD1
cdr3_nt: TGTGCCATCAGTGAGTCAGGACAGGGGGCCGATCAGCCCCAGCATTTT
cdr3_aa: CAISESGQGADQPQHF

j_call: TRBJ2-5
v_call: TRBV7-7
clone_size: many
d_call: NA
cdr3_nt: TGTGCTAGCAGCTTTCCCCCACATGACTCCGAGACCCAGTACTTC
cdr3_aa: CASSFPPHDSETQYF

j_call: TRBJ1-4
v_call: TRBV19
clone_size: many
d_call: NA
cdr3_nt: TGTGCCAGTAGTGATCGACAGGCCTTTAATGAAAAACTGTTTTTT
cdr3_aa: CASSDRQAFNEKLFF

j_call: TRBJ2-7
v_call: TRBV6-2/TRBV6-3
clone_size: NA
d_call: TRBD1
cdr3_nt: TGTGCCAGCAGTACACAGGGGTGGGATCCCTACGAGCAGTACTTC
cdr3_aa: CASSTQGWDPYEQYF

j_call: TRBJ2-5
v_call: TRBV9
clone_size: few
d_call: NA
cdr3_nt: TGTGCCAGCAGCCCCGTCGAGACCCAGTACTTC
cdr3_aa: CASSPVETQYF

j_call: TRBJ2-2
v_call: TRBV11-2
clone_size: NA
d_call: TRBD2
cdr3_nt: TGCGCCAGCAGCGGGCGACTAGCGGGGGTCTCCACCGGGGAGCTGTTTTTT
cdr3_aa: CASSGRLAGVSTGELFF

j_call: TRBJ1-5
v_call: TRBV27
clone_size: NA
d_call: NA
cdr3_nt: TGTGCCAGCAGTTTATCAGGGGCCCAGCCCCAGCATTTT
cdr3_aa: CASSLSGAQPQHF

j_call: TRBJ1-6
v_call: TRBV7-9
clone_size: NA
d_call: NA
cdr3_nt: TGTGCCAGCAGCAGGGGGTTTTCACCCCTCCACTTT
cdr3_aa: CASSRGFSPLHF

j_call: TRBJ2-5
v_call: TRBV20-1
clone_size: many
d_call: TRBD1
cdr3_nt: TGCAGTGCTAGTAGGTCCGGGACAGGGTCGGAGACCCAGTACTTC
cdr3_aa: CSASRSGTGSETQYF

j_call: TRBJ2-5
v_call: TRBV7-3
clone_size: many
d_call: TRBD1
cdr3_nt: TGTGCCAGCAGCTTAGCAGGGGGCGCGGGTGAGACCCAGTACTTC
cdr3_aa: CASSLAGGAGETQYF

j_call: TRBJ2-3
v_call: TRBV7-3
clone_size: NA
d_call: TRBD2
cdr3_nt: TGTGCCAGCAGCCGCGCGGGGGGCGGGTATTTT
cdr3_aa: CASSRAGGGYF

j_call: TRBJ1-6
v_call: TRBV29-1
clone_size: many
d_call: NA
cdr3_nt: TGCAGCGTCCGCCAGACTGACAATTCACCCCTCCACTTT
cdr3_aa: CSVRQTDNSPLHF

j_call: TRBJ2-7
v_call: TRBV2
clone_size: once
d_call: NA
cdr3_nt: TGTGCCAGCGCGAAGGCCGAGACTAGGTTTCGGAACGAGCAGTACTTC
cdr3_aa: CASAKAETRFRNEQYF

j_call: TRBJ2-7
v_call: TRBV20-1
clone_size: NA
d_call: TRBD2
cdr3_nt: TGCAGTGCTAGAGCACTAGCGGGAGGGTCATACGAGCAGTACTTC
cdr3_aa: CSARALAGGSYEQYF

j_call: TRBJ2-7
v_call: TRBV28
clone_size: NA
d_call: NA
cdr3_nt: TGTGCCAGCAGTACCCCCGGGCAGGAGGCCTACGAGCAGTACTTC
cdr3_aa: CASSTPGQEAYEQYF

j_call: TRBJ2-7
v_call: TRBV11-2
clone_size: NA
d_call: NA
cdr3_nt: TGTGCCAGCAGCTTAGGGCCTACCCAGTACTTC
cdr3_aa: CASSLGPTQYF

j_call: TRBJ2-7
v_call: TRBV10-2
clone_size: few
d_call: TRBD2
cdr3_nt: TGCGCCAGCAAGGGTAGCGGGAATCGTGAGCAGTACTTC
cdr3_aa: CASKGSGNREQYF

j_call: TRBJ2-7
v_call: TRBV7-6
clone_size: NA
d_call: NA
cdr3_nt: TGTGCCAGCAGCCAATACTACGGACTACAGTACGAGCAGTACTTC
cdr3_aa: CASSQYYGLQYEQYF

j_call: TRBJ2-7
v_call: TRBV7-2
clone_size: few
d_call: NA
cdr3_nt: TGTGCCAGCAGTCGAGGGGCAGGGAATGAGCAGTACTTC
cdr3_aa: CASSRGAGNEQYF

j_call: TRBJ2-5
v_call: TRBV4-1
clone_size: many
d_call: NA
cdr3_nt: TGCGCCAGCAGCCAAGATCGAAAGGGAAGAGAGACCCAGTACTTC
cdr3_aa: CASSQDRKGRETQYF

j_call: TRBJ2-5
v_call: TRBV2
clone_size: NA
d_call: TRBD1
cdr3_nt: TGTGCCAGCGGGACAGGGGTGGTAGAGACCCAGTACTTC
cdr3_aa: CASGTGVVETQYF

j_call: TRBJ1-1
v_call: TRBV7-9
clone_size: NA
d_call: NA
cdr3_nt: TGTGCCAGCAGCTTGGCAGGGTATCCTGAAGCTTTCTTT
cdr3_aa: CASSLAGYPEAFF

j_call: TRBJ1-5
v_call: TRBV28
clone_size: NA
d_call: NA
cdr3_nt: TGTGCCAGCAGCCGCAGGGGAGGGGGATATCAGCCCCAGCATTTT
cdr3_aa: CASSRRGGGYQPQHF

j_call: TRBJ1-5
v_call: TRBV7-9
clone_size: many
d_call: NA
cdr3_nt: TGTGCCAGCAGCTTTGGAGATAATCAGCCCCAGCATTTT
cdr3_aa: CASSFGDNQPQHF

j_call: TRBJ2-7
v_call: TRBV11-2
clone_size: few
d_call: NA
cdr3_nt: TGTGCCAGCACGACCTCCTACGAGCAGTACTTC
cdr3_aa: CASTTSYEQYF

j_call: TRBJ1-5
v_call: TRBV20-1
clone_size: many
d_call: TRBD1
cdr3_nt: TGCAGTGCTAGAGATCCAGGACAGGGGGCCAATCAGCCCCAGCATTTT
cdr3_aa: CSARDPGQGANQPQHF

j_call: TRBJ2-5
v_call: TRBV5-4
clone_size: NA
d_call: NA
cdr3_nt: TGTGCCAGCAGCCTCCCAGGGACGTCCCAGTACTTC
cdr3_aa: CASSLPGTSQYF

j_call: TRBJ2-7
v_call: TRBV10-2
clone_size: many
d_call: NA
cdr3_nt: TGCGCCAGCAGTGAAATGAGACTAGGGGCCTACGAGCAGTACTTC
cdr3_aa: CASSEMRLGAYEQYF

j_call: TRBJ2-7
v_call: TRBV15
clone_size: few
d_call: TRBD1
cdr3_nt: TGTGCCACCAGCGGAGACAGGGGGCGCGGGTACGAGCAGTACTTC
cdr3_aa: CATSGDRGRGYEQYF

j_call: TRBJ2-5
v_call: TRBV7-3
clone_size: NA
d_call: TRBD2
cdr3_nt: TGTGCCAGCAGTTCCCAACCCGGGACTAGCGGCCGGGAGACCCAGTACTTC
cdr3_aa: CASSSQPGTSGRETQYF

j_call: TRBJ1-6
v_call: TRBV10-1
clone_size: many
d_call: NA
cdr3_nt: TGCGCCAGCAGTGAGTTCGCAGGGATCGATTCACCCCTCCACTTT
cdr3_aa: CASSEFAGIDSPLHF

j_call: TRBJ1-6
v_call: TRBV20-1
clone_size: NA
d_call: TRBD1
cdr3_nt: TGCAGTGCTATCCGGACAGGGGGTTATTCACCCCTCCACTTT
cdr3_aa: CSAIRTGGYSPLHF

j_call: TRBJ2-5
v_call: TRBV5-1
clone_size: NA
d_call: TRBD2
cdr3_nt: TGCGCCAGCAGTTTCCTAGCGGGCTTCCAAGAGACCCAGTACTTC
cdr3_aa: CASSFLAGFQETQYF

j_call: TRBJ1-4
v_call: TRBV15
clone_size: many
d_call: NA
cdr3_nt: TGTGCCACCAGCAGAGATGGGGATAATGAAAAACTGTTTTTT
cdr3_aa: CATSRDGDNEKLFF